Listed below are T cell receptor beta chains from one sample, sequenced in a study of blood T cell repertoires in COVID-19. TCRdb's copy holds only in-frame clones and misses some; the assay was immunoSEQ multiplex PCR. The top ten clones hold 0.86% of a sample with fewer than 150,000 clones, less than 85% of them seen once. Sequenced material: peripheral blood. These receptors originate from a human donor with acute or convalescent COVID-19. The donor label of this sample is uncertain. The CDR3 runs from the conserved cysteine through the conserved F or W. The order of the fields is V gene, J gene, D gene, clone size, CDR3 DNA, CDR3 protein. A D gene is named only where the DNA matches it firmly. Where a row states a size, it is once, few, many or the class of an expanded clone; other rows omit it.

TRBV10-2	TRBJ2-7	TRBD1	-	TGCGCCAGCAGTTCGGGACAGGGCTACGAGCAGTACTTC	CASSSGQGYEQYF
TRBV6-2/TRBV6-3	TRBJ1-3	-	once	TGTGCCAGCAGTTACTCGGCCAGGCACTCTGGAAACACCATATATTTT	CASSYSARHSGNTIYF
TRBV28	TRBJ2-1	TRBD2	-	TGTGCCAGCAGTTCTTGGACTAGCGCCCTGGGGAATGAGCAGTTCTTC	CASSSWTSALGNEQFF
TRBV2	TRBJ2-3	TRBD1	once	TGTGCCAGCAAGAGGACAGGGGGCGGAACAGATACGCAGTATTTT	CASKRTGGGTDTQYF
TRBV10-3	TRBJ2-5	TRBD1	few	TGTGCCATCAGCGCCGGGACAGGGAGGGAGACCCAGTACTTC	CAISAGTGRETQYF
TRBV2	TRBJ2-1	TRBD2	once	TGTGCCAGCAGTGCTGAACGGGGGGGCCCCCACAATGAGCAGTTCTTC	CASSAERGGPHNEQFF
TRBV19	TRBJ1-1	-	-	TGTGCCAGTAGTATCCAGGTTCACATGAACACTGAAGCTTTCTTT	CASSIQVHMNTEAFF
TRBV5-1	TRBJ2-1	-	-	TGCGCCAGCAGCTGGAATACAGGGTTTGGAAATGAGCAGTTCTTC	CASSWNTGFGNEQFF
TRBV18	TRBJ2-5	TRBD2	-	TGTGCCAGCTCACCTATAGCGGGGAACCAAGAGACCCAGTACTTC	CASSPIAGNQETQYF
TRBV2	TRBJ2-1	TRBD1	-	TGTGCCAGCAGTGGTTTAGACAGGGTGAACAATGAGCAGTTCTTC	CASSGLDRVNNEQFF
TRBV11-1	TRBJ2-5	-	-	TGTGCCAGCAGCTCTCACCGGGGTATAGGGGAGACCCAGTACTTC	CASSSHRGIGETQYF
TRBV4-2	TRBJ1-5	-	-	TGTGCCAGCAGCCAAGATTGGTCGGCGGCCCAGCATTTT	CASSQDWSAAQHF
TRBV11-2	TRBJ2-1	-	-	TGTGCCAGCAGCCGACAGGCCACTGGGGATGAGCAGTTCTTC	CASSRQATGDEQFF
TRBV18	TRBJ2-5	-	-	TGTGCCAGCTCACCGGGCACAGGGCGGGAGACCCAGTACTTC	CASSPGTGRETQYF